This T cell receptor (beta chain) comes out of a study of type 1 and type 2 diabetes patients. Study-level background: Participants included type 1 and type 2 diabetes patients plus nondiabetic controls. From PBMCs, CD4+ and CD8+ T cells were isolated by magnetic microbeads. Whole-study findings and limits: Type 2 diabetes and control samples shared highly correlated V and J usage, averaging approximately 0.97.

V shed 1 base and J shed 2 bases, with 15 bases lying between them. This CDR3 has 16 amino acids. From germline, CDR1 is SGHVS and CDR2 FQNEAQ. Genomic DNA was the PCR template. Amplification of the beta chain CDR3 used 30 forward and 13 reverse multiplex primers. MiXCR was run by TCRdb on the multiplex PCR reads, yielding one entry per CDR3 protein. The data contain under 300,000 distinct CDR3 sequences, 40% to 50% of them singletons. This clonotype was counted ten times or more. As yet, its antigen is unknown. The sequenced material came from peripheral blood mononuclear cells (PBMCs). The clonotype originates from a man between 18 and 29 years old with type 2 diabetes. This chain uses TRBV7-8 with TRBJ2-7; D possibly corresponds to TRBD2 (7 bases). The CDR3 reads CASSLVRGGMAYEQYF. The CDR3 bases are TGTGCCAGCAGCTTAGTGAGGGGGGGAATGGCCTACGAGCAGTACTTC.